Listed here is a single T cell receptor beta chain. Its cognate antigen has yet to be identified. Qualities for individual bases were not recorded, and no much larger clone is one base off. These data belong to a study of shared clonotypes between healthy human individuals (TCRdb year 2020). In the study overall: The cohort included three men and two women between 18 and 49 years of age. For each donor, CD4 naive and CD4 memory were each run on three plates, CD8 naive on two plates, and CD8 memory on one plate. To estimate repertoire size and how much clonotype sharing occurs between individuals, the study deeply sequenced the blood TCR repertoires of about five healthy adults. To increase sequencing depth and limit assay-specific biases, TCR repertoire library preparation and sequencing were carried out by different laboratories using diverse techniques. Leukapheresis yielded between about 0.85 and 10 billion PBMCs per donor.

Overall study results and their limits: Based on pairwise subsampling, the degree of clonotype sharing among donors was expected to be affected by sequencing depth. Compared with non-shared clonotypes, the clonotypes found in all four sorted-subset donors had higher generation probabilities. Larger estimated clonotype richness was generally found for naive subsets than for memory subsets. Because the study included a small number of donors, the genetic and exposure-history diversity represented was limited. When several donors were compared, the shared fraction of clonotypes was about 5.4% for naive CD4, around 4% for naive CD8, 2% to 2.5% for memory CD4, and 0.35% to 0.5% for memory CD8. Sampling was restricted to blood, and TCR repertoires in tissues likely differ from the TCR repertoires found in blood. Even with the large sequencing depth, rarefaction of the sorted-subset datasets indicated that sequencing was incomplete.

Using the deep immunoSEQ assay, TCR CDR3 regions were amplified from genomic DNA by multiplex PCR. Extracted genomic DNA from each cell subset was spread evenly across all wells of several immunoSEQ 96-well plates, with each plate serving as a replicate. For sorted subsets, about 200 ng genomic DNA, equal to some 28,000 T cell genomes, was loaded into each replicate PCR. The purified libraries were quantified using a Qubit 3.0 fluorometer, sized with a Bioanalyzer 2100, and then quantified again using the KAPA Library Quantification kit. Every immunoSEQ 96-well plate was sequenced on a separate single-read 150-cycle Illumina NextSeq 550 flow cell. In the original analysis: Because the immunoSEQ output included only junctional sequences and no quality scores, the filtering could not be the same as the filtering used for full-length reads. Sequences were annotated with PyIR, a Python wrapper for IgBLAST v1.9, using IMGT germline references to assign V/J genes and CDR3. Any read was removed if the V/J assignment was weak (E-value above 1e-6), the CDR3 was missing, or the read contained stop codons, out-of-frame junctions, or ambiguous translated residues. V3J clonotypes were defined as sequences sharing the same inferred V gene, J gene, and CDR3 amino acid sequence. The percentage overlap between two repertoires was calculated by dividing the number of shared unique clonotypes by the size of the smaller repertoire. Repertoire richness was assessed with RTK rarefaction, the Chao1 estimator, and Recon v2.1 estimates of unobserved clonotypes. Generation probabilities for all TCRbeta clonotypes obtained by the gDNA method from several donors were computed using OLGA. TCRdb mirrors the immuneACCESS table, restricted to in-frame sequences. Some clones are absent from its copies; in checked studies, under half trace to an unresolved V gene, and the reason for the others is unknown. The D gene and trimming were derived from the DNA, and the V and J assignments and clone size from that table. Counted in this sample were roughly 760,000 clones; approximately 79% of them appeared once. The ten largest clonotypes hold less than 2% of the sample.

The germline V gene (reference sequence) sets CDR1 to LNHDA and CDR2 to SQIVND. The CDR3 covers 18 residues, taking in both the cysteine and the phenylalanine. Here the CDR3 DNA is all that survives: 54 bases in frame from base 1. V and J are truncated by 9 bases and 4 bases respectively, leaving an intervening sequence of 28 bases. Healthy HIV-negative adults with no recently reported acute infections or vaccinations were included as donors. Every donor was a Caucasian adult residing in Nashville, Tennessee, USA. Magnetic negative selection was used to enrich CD4+ T cells, after which naive cells were positively selected on CD45RA and the negative fraction became the memory subset. Blood was collected by leukapheresis, and PBMCs were isolated by Ficoll-Histopaque density gradient centrifugation and then cryopreserved in liquid nitrogen vapor phase. Analytical flow cytometry was used to check the purity and quantity of each magnetically sorted T cell population. From each sorted fraction, genomic DNA was isolated and quantified by UV absorbance on a Nanodrop 2000c.

This chain joins TRBV19 to TRBJ2-4, with the D gene not clear enough to name. What was sequenced was memory CD4+ T cells sorted from blood. What this sample's cell subset or site label stands for: CD45RA-negative fraction. This clonotype was obtained from a woman aged 25 to 45 in good health. The CDR3 loop reads CASQYRLASHSLKNIQYF. The bases read TGTGCCAGCCAGTATAGGCTTGCTTCTCATTCGTTGAAAAACATTCAGTACTTC.